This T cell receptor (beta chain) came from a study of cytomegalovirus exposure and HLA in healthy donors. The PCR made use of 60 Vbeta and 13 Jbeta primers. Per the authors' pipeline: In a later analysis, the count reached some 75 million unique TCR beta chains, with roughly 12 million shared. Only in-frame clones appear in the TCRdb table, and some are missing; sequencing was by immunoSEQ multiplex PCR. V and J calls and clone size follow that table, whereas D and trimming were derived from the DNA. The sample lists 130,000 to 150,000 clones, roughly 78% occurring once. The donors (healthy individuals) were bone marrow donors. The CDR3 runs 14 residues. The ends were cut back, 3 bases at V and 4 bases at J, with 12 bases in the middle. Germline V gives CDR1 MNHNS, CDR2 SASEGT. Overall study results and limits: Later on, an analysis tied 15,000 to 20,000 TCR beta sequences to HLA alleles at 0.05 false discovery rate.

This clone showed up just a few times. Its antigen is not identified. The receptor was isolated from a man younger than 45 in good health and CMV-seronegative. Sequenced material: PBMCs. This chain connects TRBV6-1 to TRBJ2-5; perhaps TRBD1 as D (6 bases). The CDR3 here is CASSEVRTVETQYF. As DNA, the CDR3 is TGTGCCAGCAGTGAGGTTAGGACAGTAGAGACCCAGTACTTC.